These 23 T cell receptor beta chains came from one sample sequenced in a study of T cells in Graves' hyperthyroidism and ophthalmopathy. Regions amplified from RNA transcripts were the TCR beta CDR3 regions. HTBI primers drove first-round RT-PCR of the TCR CDR3. TCRdb re-derived calls from the multiplex PCR reads in MiXCR, one entry per CDR3 protein. The sample lists a few hundred thousand distinct CDR3 sequences; roughly a fifth were seen once. The sequenced sample consisted of blood. Receptor source: a woman between 50 and 59 years old with Graves' hyperthyroidism.

Ten or more counts support this clonotype. The chain employs TRBV15 and TRBJ1-5; 7 bases agree with TRBD1. Germline values: CDR1 LNHNV, CDR2 YYDKDF (reference sequence). V lost 3 bases to trimming and J lost 3 bases; unmatched junction nucleotides: 8. CDR3 length equals 16 residues. Here the CDR3 DNA reads TGTGCCACCAGCAGTCAACAGGGGATCGACAATCAGCCCCAGCATTTT. The encoded protein is CATSSQQGIDNQPQHF.

This clonotype was observed a handful of times. The V and J genes are TRBV6-1 and TRBJ1-3, with a possible D match to TRBD1 (6 bases). The length of the CDR3 is 16 residues. Trimming removed 0 bases at V and 3 bases at J, with 12 bases between. Per the germline V gene, CDR1 is MNHNS and CDR2 is SASEGT. The CDR3 here is CASSEAQGGGGNTIYF. The DNA for the CDR3 is TGTGCCAGCAGTGAAGCGCAAGGAGGGGGTGGAAACACCATATATTTT.

The V gene is TRBV2, the J gene TRBJ1-1; D not resolved. Germline lookup yields CDR1 SNHLY and CDR2 FYNNEI. Trimming took off 6 bases at V and 1 base at J, with 12 bases between the two ends. There are 14 residues in the CDR3. CDR3 in DNA: TGTGCCAGCAGCCCGGCGGACCGGAACACTGAAGCTTTCTTT. Its translation: CASSPADRNTEAFF.

The sample holds many counts of this clonotype. This chain uses TRBV11-2 with TRBJ1-5; 8 positions match TRBD1. CDR3 size: 13 residues. Germline values: CDR1 SGHAT, CDR2 FQNNGV. J gave up 3 bases and V 7 bases, and 2 bases lay outside the gene matches. The CDR3 nucleotides are TGTGCCAGCAAGGGACAGGCCAATCAGCCCCAGCATTTT. Its protein product is CASKGQANQPQHF.

This rearrangement joins TRBV7-6 to TRBJ2-2, with D uncertain. The germline gives CDR1 SGHVS, CDR2 FNYEAQ. The germline V and J ends were trimmed by 5 bases and 1 base, with 14 bases remaining between them. CDR3 size: 16 residues. CDR3 loop: CASSPNPGWNTGELFF. In DNA, the CDR3 is TGTGCCAGCAGCCCAAACCCCGGGTGGAACACCGGGGAGCTGTTTTTT.

This CDR3 reads CASSLEGSNTEAFF. In DNA form, the CDR3 reads TGTGCCAGCAGCTTAGAGGGGTCGAACACTGAAGCTTTCTTT. The chain carries TRBV7-2 and TRBJ1-1; tentatively, D is TRBD1 (5 bases). CDR1 is SGHTA, CDR2 FQGNSA, per germline. The CDR3 is made up of 14 amino acids. Trimming shortened V by 1 base and J by 1 base, and 7 bases separated the two germline ends.

This clonotype was counted a few times. This chain joins TRBV5-5 and TRBJ1-3; 10 bases line up with TRBD1. Germline-derived CDR1 and CDR2 are SGHKS and YYEKEE (reference sequence). The CDR3 is made up of 16 amino acids. V shed 6 bases, J shed 2 bases, and the junction held 8 bases outside the gene matches. CDR3 nucleotides: TGTGCCAGCAACCCGACAGGGGGCTCGGCTGGAAACACCATATATTTT. Translation: CASNPTGGSAGNTIYF.

This sequence joins TRBV6-5 and TRBJ2-5; D is unclear. CDR3 length equals 15 residues. The germline gives CDR1 MNHEY, CDR2 SVGAGI. V lost 0 bases, J lost 1 base, and 9 bases lay in between. The CDR3 loop is CASSYSWSPQETQYF. The CDR3, as DNA: TGTGCCAGCAGTTACTCTTGGAGCCCCCAAGAGACCCAGTACTTC.

The rearrangement links TRBV4-1 to TRBJ1-6; TRBD1 is a possible D gene (5 bases). The germline gives CDR1 MGHRA, CDR2 YSYEKL. Trimming removed 3 bases at V and 8 bases at J, with 17 bases between. The CDR3 spans 16 residues. This chain's CDR3 is CASSQGGGAKDSPLHF. The CDR3, as DNA: TGCGCCAGCAGCCAGGGTGGAGGGGCCAAGGATTCACCCCTCCACTTT.

This clonotype was found a few times. V and J are TRBV12-3 or TRBV12-4 and TRBJ1-1, with 7 bases matching TRBD1. This CDR3 is built from 13 residues. V shed 6 bases, J shed 5 bases, and the junction held 6 bases outside the gene matches. The CDR3 loop reads CASRGTVSTEAFF. The CDR3 nucleotides read TGTGCCAGCAGGGGGACAGTCAGTACTGAAGCTTTCTTT.

This clonotype was seen repeatedly, ten times or more. The genes are TRBV3-1 and TRBJ1-5, with TRBD1 identical over 9 bases. V was pared by 1 base and J by 7 bases, with 5 bases of the junction left unmatched. From germline, CDR1 is LGHDT and CDR2 YNNKEL (reference sequence). The CDR3 totals 15 residues. Here the CDR3 DNA reads TGTGCCAGCAGCCAAGGACAGGGGGGAGGACAGCCCCAGCATTTT. Its translation is CASSQGQGGGQPQHF. Supplemented by reference TRBV3-1 and TRBJ1-5, the full variable domain reads DTAVSQTPKYLVTQMGNDKSIKCEQNLGHDTMYWYKQDSKKFLKIMFSYNNKELIINETVPNRFSPKSPDKAHLNLHINSLELGDSAVYFCASSQGQGGGQPQHFGDGTRLSIL.

This chain links TRBV4-1 with TRBJ2-3; D perhaps matches TRBD1 (5 bases). The germline gives CDR1 MGHRA, CDR2 YSYEKL. Between the trimmed V and J ends, which lost 0 bases and 4 bases, there was a span of 14 bases. The CDR3 covers 16 residues. CDR3 sequence (DNA): TGCGCCAGCAGCCAAGATCTTTCGCCAGGGTCAGATACGCAGTATTTT. Its protein is CASSQDLSPGSDTQYF.

This clonotype appeared many times. The rearrangement joins TRBV2 to TRBJ2-2, with a tentative D call TRBD2 (7 bases). Trimming stripped 10 bases from V and 6 bases from J, with 21 bases between. Germline CDR1 SNHLY, CDR2 FYNNEI. CDR3 length: 15 amino acids. The CDR3: CAISKGEGLPGELFF. The CDR3 DNA reads TGTGCCATCTCGAAGGGGGAGGGCCTTCCCGGGGAGCTGTTTTTT.

On this clonotype itself: A much larger clone sits a single nucleotide away, making a read error possible. The chain combines TRBV3-1 with TRBJ2-7; 10 nucleotides agree with TRBD2. The CDR3 contains 15 residues. J gave up 2 bases and V 3 bases, and 4 bases lay outside the gene matches. Looked up from germline, CDR1 is LGHDT and CDR2 is YNNKEL (reference sequence). The DNA for the CDR3 is TGTGCCAGCAGCCACCGACTAGCGGGTCCCTACGAGCAGTACTTC. As protein: CASSHRLAGPYEQYF.

Many counts were recorded for this clonotype. This sequence joins TRBV12-3 or TRBV12-4 and TRBJ1-6; D is ambiguous. This CDR3 is 12 amino acids long. V lost 5 bases and J lost 7, with 6 bases in between. This CDR3 is CASSNTNSPLHF. CDR3 nucleotides: TGTGCCAGCAGTAACACGAATTCACCCCTCCACTTT.

This clonotype was seen many times. V usage is TRBV20-1 and J usage is TRBJ2-5, with unresolved D. The CDR3 runs 11 residues. Germline V lookup: CDR1 DFQATT, CDR2 SNEGSKA (reference sequence). The ends were cut back, 3 bases at V and 1 base at J, with 3 bases in the middle. CDR3 in DNA: TGCAGTGCTAGGCCCCAAGAGACCCAGTACTTC. As protein: CSARPQETQYF.

This clonotype occurred many times. This chain joins TRBV6-1 and TRBJ1-5; D unresolved. The CDR3 has 16 residues. V was pared by 3 bases and J by 0 bases, with 12 bases between. Germline V gene sequence: CDR1 MNHNS, CDR2 SASEGT. The CDR3 region has the DNA TGTGCCAGCAGTGATAGAACATTCAATAGCAATCAGCCCCAGCATTTT. Residues: CASSDRTFNSNQPQHF.

This clonotype was found many times. Here the CDR3 reads CASRLGDQPQHF. The CDR3, as DNA: TGTGCCAGCAGACTCGGCGATCAGCCCCAGCATTTT. The J gene is TRBJ1-5, the V gene TRBV12-3 or TRBV12-4; unclear D gene. V was cut by 6 bases and J by 5 bases, with 8 bases left in between. This CDR3 spans 12 amino acids.

This clonotype was seen a few times. A read error is possible here, since a much larger clone lies one base away. This chain connects TRBV12-3 or TRBV12-4 to TRBJ1-1, with 7 bases that match TRBD1. The J segment lost 4 bases and the V segment lost 8 bases, leaving 13 bases of the junction unmatched. The CDR3 length is 15 residues. This chain's CDR3 is CASSHRGRKSTEAFF. The CDR3 coding sequence is TGTGCCAGCTCTCACAGGGGACGGAAGAGCACTGAAGCTTTCTTT.

This clonotype was detected only a few times. The chain recombines TRBV9 with TRBJ2-1, with 8 bases aligning to TRBD2. The CDR3 is 17 residues long. V was pared by 4 bases and J by 5 bases, with 14 bases of the junction left unmatched. Germline CDR1 reads SGDLS; CDR2 reads YYNGEE. The CDR3 spells CASSPTPGGNWDNEQFF. As DNA, the CDR3 is TGTGCCAGCAGCCCCACCCCGGGAGGGAATTGGGACAATGAGCAGTTCTTC.

This clonotype was observed many times. CDR3 protein: CASSLSKTDTQYF. The CDR3 DNA reads as TGTGCCAGCAGCTTATCTAAAACAGATACGCAGTATTTT. The chain combines TRBV7-3 with TRBJ2-3; unclear D gene. Germline loops: CDR1 SGHTA, CDR2 FQGTGA. CDR3 length equals 13 residues. The germline V and J ends were trimmed by 2 bases and 3 bases, with 6 bases remaining between them.

The chain links TRBV28 to TRBJ2-4; D possibly uses TRBD1 or TRBD2 (5 bases each). V lost 4 bases, J lost 9 bases, and 16 bases lay in between. This CDR3 comprises 14 residues. Germline V gives CDR1 MDHEN, CDR2 SYDVKM. DNA for the CDR3: TGTGCCAGCAGTTCGGCCGGGACGAGGTCCATTCAGTACTTC. Protein sequence: CASSSAGTRSIQYF.

This clonotype occurred many times. V and J are TRBV20-1 and TRBJ1-5; a weak D match, TRBD1 (6 bases). The CDR3 contains 15 residues. V gave up 2 bases and J gave up 0 bases, with 11 bases separating them. Germline V gene sequence: CDR1 DFQATT, CDR2 SNEGSKA (reference sequence). The CDR3 DNA is TGCAGTGCTAGACATAGACAGGATAGCAATCAGCCCCAGCATTTT. It codes for CSARHRQDSNQPQHF.